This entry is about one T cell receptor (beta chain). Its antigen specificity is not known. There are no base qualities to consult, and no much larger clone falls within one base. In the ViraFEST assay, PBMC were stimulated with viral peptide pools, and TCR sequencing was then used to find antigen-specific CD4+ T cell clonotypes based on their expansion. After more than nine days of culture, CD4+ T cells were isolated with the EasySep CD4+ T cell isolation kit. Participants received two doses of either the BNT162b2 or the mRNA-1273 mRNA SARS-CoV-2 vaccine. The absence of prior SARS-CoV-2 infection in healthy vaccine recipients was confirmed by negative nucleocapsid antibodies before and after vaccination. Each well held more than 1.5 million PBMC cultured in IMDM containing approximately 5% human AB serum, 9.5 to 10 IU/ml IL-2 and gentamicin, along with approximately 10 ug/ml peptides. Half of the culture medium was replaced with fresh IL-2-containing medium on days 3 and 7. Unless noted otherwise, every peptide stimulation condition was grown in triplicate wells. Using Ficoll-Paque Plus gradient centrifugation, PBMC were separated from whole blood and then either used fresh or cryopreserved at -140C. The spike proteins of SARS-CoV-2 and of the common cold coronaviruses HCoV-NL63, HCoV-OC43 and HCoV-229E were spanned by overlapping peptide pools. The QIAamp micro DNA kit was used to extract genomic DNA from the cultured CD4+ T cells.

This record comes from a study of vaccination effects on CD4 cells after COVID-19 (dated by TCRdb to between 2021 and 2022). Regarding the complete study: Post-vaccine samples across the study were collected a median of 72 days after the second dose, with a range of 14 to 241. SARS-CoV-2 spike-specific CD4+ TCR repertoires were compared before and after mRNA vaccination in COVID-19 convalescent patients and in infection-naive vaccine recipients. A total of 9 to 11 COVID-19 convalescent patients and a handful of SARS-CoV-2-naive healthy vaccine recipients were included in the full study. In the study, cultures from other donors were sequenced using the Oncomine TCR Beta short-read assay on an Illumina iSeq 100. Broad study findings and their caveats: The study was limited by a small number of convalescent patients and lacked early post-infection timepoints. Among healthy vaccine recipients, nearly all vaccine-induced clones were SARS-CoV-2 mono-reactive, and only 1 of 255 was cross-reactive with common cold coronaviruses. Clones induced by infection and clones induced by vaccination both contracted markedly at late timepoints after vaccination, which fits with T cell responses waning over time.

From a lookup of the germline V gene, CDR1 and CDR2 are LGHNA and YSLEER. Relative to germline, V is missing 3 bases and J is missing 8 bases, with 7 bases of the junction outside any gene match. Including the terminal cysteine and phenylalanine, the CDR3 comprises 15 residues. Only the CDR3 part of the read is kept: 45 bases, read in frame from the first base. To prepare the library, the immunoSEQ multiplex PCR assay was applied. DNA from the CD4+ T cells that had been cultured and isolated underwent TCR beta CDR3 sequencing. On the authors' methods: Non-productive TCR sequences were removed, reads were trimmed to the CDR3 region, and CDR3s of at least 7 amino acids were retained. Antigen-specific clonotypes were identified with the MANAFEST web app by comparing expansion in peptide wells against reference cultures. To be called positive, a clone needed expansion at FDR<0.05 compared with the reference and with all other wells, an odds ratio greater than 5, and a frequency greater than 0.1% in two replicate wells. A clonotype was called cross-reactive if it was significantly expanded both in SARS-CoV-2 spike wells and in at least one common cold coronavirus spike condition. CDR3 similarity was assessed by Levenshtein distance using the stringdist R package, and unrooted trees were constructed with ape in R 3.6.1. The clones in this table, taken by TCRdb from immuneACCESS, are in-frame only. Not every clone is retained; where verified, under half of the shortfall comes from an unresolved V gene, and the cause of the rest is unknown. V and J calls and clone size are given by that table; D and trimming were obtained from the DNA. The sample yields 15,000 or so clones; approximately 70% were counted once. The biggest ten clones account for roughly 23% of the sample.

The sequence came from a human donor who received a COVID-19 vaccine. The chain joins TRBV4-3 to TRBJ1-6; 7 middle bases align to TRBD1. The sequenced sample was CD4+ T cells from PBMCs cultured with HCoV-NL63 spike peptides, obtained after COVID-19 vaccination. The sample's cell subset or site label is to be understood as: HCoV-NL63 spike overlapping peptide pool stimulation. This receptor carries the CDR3 CASSQFRDSDSPLHF. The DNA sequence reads TGCGCCAGCAGCCAGTTCCGGGACAGCGATTCACCCCTCCACTTT.